What follows are 6 T cell receptor beta chains derived from one specimen sequenced in a study of blood T cell repertoires in COVID-19. This table comes from immunoSEQ multiplex PCR, and its TCRdb copy is limited to in-frame clones, with some not included. The table records 150,000 to 200,000 clones, more than 90% of them present only once. Sample: peripheral blood. These receptors originate from a man aged 60-69 years with active or convalescent COVID-19.

The V gene is TRBV5-1, the J gene TRBJ1-1; 7 bases fit TRBD1. Germline V lookup: CDR1 SGHRS, CDR2 YFSETQ. V trimming: 0 bases; J trimming: 0 bases; junction bases outside the gene matches: 5. The CDR3 runs to 16 residues. CDR3: CASSLALDRLNTEAFF. CDR3 in DNA: TGCGCCAGCAGCTTGGCCTTGGACAGGCTGAACACTGAAGCTTTCTTT.

The chain employs TRBV7-6 and TRBJ2-7, with D tentatively TRBD2 (5 bases). Germline CDR1 SGHVS, CDR2 FNYEAQ. Trimming removed 2 bases from V and 6 bases from J, with 11 bases in between. The CDR3 has 13 residues. The CDR3 DNA sequence: TGTGCCAGCAGCTTACTAGCAAGCAGCGAGCAGTACTTC. Translated: CASSLLASSEQYF.

This sequence joins TRBV28 and TRBJ1-2; D not certain. The CDR3 has 14 amino acids. Germline loops: CDR1 MDHEN, CDR2 SYDVKM. Trimming removed 4 bases at V and 3 bases at J, with 12 bases between. CDR3 DNA sequence: TGTGCCAGCAGTTATGGAGGCCCGGACTATGGCTACACCTTC. It encodes CASSYGGPDYGYTF.

This clone was recorded once. This rearrangement joins TRBV2 to TRBJ1-6; TRBD1 matches at 8 bases. V dropped 7 bases and J dropped 9; count of bases not matched to a gene: 8. This CDR3 spans 14 amino acids. Germline V gene lookup returns CDR1 SNHLY and CDR2 FYNNEI. This chain's CDR3 is CASTGQGGTSPLHF. The CDR3, as DNA: TGTGCCAGCACCGGACAGGGTGGAACTTCACCCCTCCACTTT.

This chain links TRBV15 with TRBJ2-7; TRBD2 might be the D (6 bases). The CDR3 sequence is 13 residues long. Trimming shortened V by 3 bases and J by 3 bases, and 9 bases separated the two germline ends. The germline gives CDR1 LNHNV, CDR2 YYDKDF (reference sequence). For the CDR3, the DNA is TGTGCCACCAGCAGCGGGACTCGCTACGAGCAGTACTTC. This sequence encodes CATSSGTRYEQYF. The full variable domain, completed using reference TRBV15 and TRBJ2-7, is DAMVIQNPRYQVTQFGKPVTLSCSQTLNHNVMYWYQQKSSQAPKLLFHYYDKDFNNEADTPDNFQSRRPNTSFCFLDIRSPGLGDTAMYLCATSSGTRYEQYFGPGTRLTVT.

The V gene is TRBV18, the J gene TRBJ2-3, with D hard to call. With 2 bases removed from V and 1 base from J, the gap between germline ends came to 7 bases. The CDR3 spans 14 residues. Per the germline V gene, CDR1 is KGHSH and CDR2 is LQKENI. CDR3: CASSPLEGTDTQYF. The DNA for the CDR3 is TGTGCCAGCTCACCATTAGAGGGCACAGATACGCAGTATTTT.